These 20 T cell receptor beta chains came from one sample sequenced in a study of early T cells in non-severe SARS-CoV-2 infection. TCRdb used MiXCR to reprocess the 5' RACE reads, holding one entry per CDR3 protein. The sample carries 86,000 or so distinct CDR3 sequences, about 14% recorded once. The sequenced sample was whole blood. These receptors all come from an adult who was a healthcare worker with PCR-confirmed SARS-CoV-2 infection or an uninfected control (not recorded which).

The V gene is TRBV6-6, the J gene TRBJ2-7, with 7 bases identical to TRBD1. With V trimmed by 5 bases and J by 0 bases, 4 bases remained unmatched. Looked up from germline, CDR1 is MNHNY and CDR2 is SVGAGI (reference sequence). The CDR3 length is 14 residues. The CDR3 sequence is CASSKTGSSYEQYF. The CDR3 DNA reads TGTGCCAGCAGTAAGACAGGGAGCTCCTACGAGCAGTACTTC.

The table lists this clonotype with a few counts. V usage is TRBV7-2 and J usage is TRBJ2-1; D uncertain. Trimming left V 0 bases short and J 5 bases short, with 14 bases between. The length of the CDR3 is 16 residues. Germline V lookup: CDR1 SGHTA, CDR2 FQGNSA. CDR3 DNA sequence: TGTGCCAGCAGCTTAGCGCAACTAATTGGGAACAATGAGCAGTTCTTC. It translates to CASSLAQLIGNNEQFF.

CDR3 sequence: CASTFRDSLHLHF. Here the CDR3 DNA reads TGTGCCAGCACCTTCCGGGACAGTCTACACCTCCACTTT. The rearrangement joins TRBV7-2 to TRBJ1-6; TRBD1 agrees at 7 bases. The CDR3 has 13 residues. The J segment lost 15 bases and the V segment lost 7 bases, leaving 12 bases of the junction unmatched. Germline V lookup: CDR1 SGHTA, CDR2 FQGNSA.

The chain recombines TRBV25-1 with TRBJ2-7; TRBD1 aligns across 9 bases. The CDR3 sequence is 13 residues long. CDR1 and CDR2 (germline): MGHDK, SYGVNS. Trimming at V came to 4 bases and at J to 4 bases, leaving 2 bases not matched to a gene. The CDR3 sequence: CASSVGTGYEQYF. The CDR3 nucleotides read TGTGCCAGCAGTGTTGGGACAGGGTACGAGCAGTACTTC.

This clonotype was detected many times. The rearrangement links TRBV27 to TRBJ1-2; possible D gene TRBD1, 6 bases. The CDR3 spans 17 residues. Per germline, CDR1 MNHEY and CDR2 SMNVEV (reference sequence). The V end lost 5 bases, the J end lost 4 bases, and 23 bases lay between the germline ends. The CDR3 DNA reads as TGTGCCAGCAGTCCAGTCGGGTGGATGGGGGCAGTCTATGGCTACACCTTC. Protein product: CASSPVGWMGAVYGYTF.

This clonotype was seen more than once but under ten times. This sequence joins TRBV28 and TRBJ1-2; D might be TRBD1 (5 bases). Per the germline V gene, CDR1 is MDHEN and CDR2 is SYDVKM. There are 14 residues in the CDR3. Trimming took off 3 bases at V and 6 bases at J, with 14 bases between the two ends. CDR3 region: CASSFTGAANGYTF. The CDR3 coding sequence is TGTGCCAGCAGTTTTACTGGGGCAGCGAATGGCTACACCTTC.

This clonotype was detected only a few times. V and J are TRBV3-1 and TRBJ2-7; 9 positions match TRBD2. Germline V gene data show CDR1 as LGHDT and CDR2 as YNNKEL (reference sequence). The CDR3 loop spans 17 amino acids. After removal of 1 base from V and 1 base from J, the junction contained 8 bases not matched to a gene. This CDR3 is CASSQGGLAGMSYEQYF. The CDR3 DNA is TGTGCCAGCAGCCAAGGTGGGCTAGCGGGGATGTCCTACGAGCAGTACTTC.

The chain links TRBV6-2 or TRBV6-3 to TRBJ1-6, with D maybe TRBD1 (5 bases). This CDR3 has 15 amino acids. V lost 0 bases to trimming and J lost 9 bases, with 12 bases between them. Germline lookup yields CDR1 MNHEY and CDR2 SVGEGT. CDR3 sequence (DNA): TGTGCCAGCAGTTACTCGATACCAGGGAGTTCACCCCTCCACTTT. This sequence encodes CASSYSIPGSSPLHF.

This clonotype was observed many times. The genes are TRBV4-1 and TRBJ2-7; 7 nucleotides agree with TRBD1. The CDR3 loop spans 18 amino acids. The trim removed 0 bases at V and 2 bases at J, leaving 13 bases unmatched. Germline V lookup: CDR1 MGHRA, CDR2 YSYEKL. CDR3 in amino acids: CASSQDSPDRDITYEQYF. CDR3 coding DNA: TGCGCCAGCAGCCAAGATTCCCCCGACAGGGATATAACCTACGAGCAGTACTTC.

This clonotype occurred many times. CDR3 sequence: CASSPFGGSGTDTQYF. CDR3 in DNA: TGTGCCAGCAGCCCGTTTGGGGGTAGCGGCACAGATACGCAGTATTTT. This chain links TRBV11-2 with TRBJ2-3; D tentatively fits TRBD1 or TRBD2 (5 bases each). CDR1 and CDR2 from the germline V gene are SGHAT and FQNNGV. This CDR3 spans 16 amino acids. Between the trimmed V and J ends, which lost 5 bases and 1 base, there was a span of 16 bases.

The sample holds many counts of this clonotype. The rearrangement uses TRBV5-1 and TRBJ2-1, with 8 bases identical to TRBD2. V lost 2 bases, J lost 10 bases, and 14 bases stayed unmatched. The CDR3 consists of 16 residues. Germline V gene sequence: CDR1 SGHRS, CDR2 YFSETQ. The chain's CDR3 is CASSFIWEEREREQFF. The CDR3 nucleotides read TGCGCCAGCAGCTTTATTTGGGAGGAGCGGGAGAGGGAGCAGTTCTTC. Based on the CDR3 plus reference TRBV5-1 and TRBJ2-1, the full variable domain is KAGVTQTPRYLIKTRGQQVTLSCSPISGHRSVSWYQQTPGQGLQFLFEYFSETQRNKGNFPGRFSGRQFSNSRSEMNVSTLELGDSALYLCASSFIWEEREREQFFGPGTRLTVL.

The J gene is TRBJ2-3, the V gene TRBV11-2; tentative D call: TRBD2 (5 bases). CDR1 and CDR2 (germline): SGHAT, FQNNGV. Trimming removed 7 bases from V and 0 bases from J, with 14 bases in between. The CDR3 is made up of 15 amino acids. Here the CDR3 DNA reads TGTGCCAGCACCCGAGGGAACAGTAGCACAGATACGCAGTATTTT. It specifies CASTRGNSSTDTQYF.

This clonotype was counted at least ten times. The CDR3 nucleotides are TGTGCCAGCAGCTCTATAACAGGGCTCGATGAGCAGTTCTTC. It yields the protein CASSSITGLDEQFF. The J gene is TRBJ2-1, the V gene TRBV5-4; perhaps TRBD1 as D (6 bases). The ends were cut back, 3 bases at V and 8 bases at J, with 15 bases in the middle. The CDR3 has 14 amino acids. The germline gives CDR1 SGHNT, CDR2 YYREEE (reference sequence).

This clonotype was counted a few times. V gene TRBV4-2 combines with J gene TRBJ2-1; 11 nucleotides match TRBD2. J was trimmed by 9 bases and V by 1 base; bases with no gene match: 5. The germline V gene encodes CDR1 LGHNA and CDR2 YNFKEQ. This CDR3 comprises 15 residues. The CDR3 reads CASSQVLAGEGEQFF. CDR3 DNA: TGTGCCAGCAGCCAAGTACTAGCGGGGGAGGGTGAGCAGTTCTTC.

This clonotype showed up just a few times. The chain has TRBV2 and TRBJ2-2; no reliable D call. CDR3 length equals 14 residues. V was shortened by 7 bases and J by 5 bases, with 14 bases between the two germline ends. CDR1 is SNHLY, CDR2 FYNNEI, per germline. This CDR3 reads CASKALVGTGELFF. CDR3 bases: TGTGCCAGCAAGGCCCTGGTGGGGACCGGGGAGCTGTTTTTT. The full variable domain, rest sourced from reference TRBV2 and TRBJ2-2, is EPEVTQTPSHQVTQMGQEVILRCVPISNHLYFYWYRQILGQKVEFLVSFYNNEISEKSEIFDDQFSVERPDGSNFTLKIRSTKLEDSAMYFCASKALVGTGELFFGEGSRLTVL.

This clonotype was found a few times. The rearrangement joins TRBV29-1 to TRBJ2-2; the match to TRBD1 covers 7 bases. The CDR3 runs 13 residues. Per germline, CDR1 SQVTM and CDR2 ANQGSEA. V shed 6 bases and J 5 bases; nucleotides not matched to a gene: 6. The CDR3 nucleotides read TGCAGCGTACAGGGGATTTGGACCGGGGAGCTGTTTTTT. Translating it yields CSVQGIWTGELFF.

This clonotype was observed a few times. The V gene is TRBV29-1, the J gene TRBJ2-5, with D possibly called TRBD1 or TRBD2 (5 bases each). The length of the CDR3 is 12 residues. V lost 3 bases and J lost 3, with 8 bases in between. The germline gives CDR1 SQVTM, CDR2 ANQGSEA. Written as DNA, the CDR3 is TGCAGCGTTGAGGGGGAGAAAGAGACCCAGTACTTC. This sequence encodes CSVEGEKETQYF.

The rearrangement uses TRBV3-1 and TRBJ1-2; TRBD1 might be the D (6 bases). Germline CDR1 and CDR2: LGHDT and YNNKEL (reference sequence). This CDR3 is built from 14 residues. V was trimmed by 1 base and J by 7 bases, leaving 13 bases between them. The CDR3 protein is CASSQAPGVGGYTF. The CDR3 DNA sequence: TGTGCCAGCAGCCAAGCTCCAGGGGTAGGTGGCTACACCTTC.

This clonotype was observed many times. The V gene is TRBV9, the J gene TRBJ2-2; D may be TRBD2 (5 bases). This CDR3 comprises 14 residues. Germline CDR1 reads SGDLS; CDR2 reads YYNGEE. Trimming cost V 4 bases and J 1 base, with 8 bases left between them. The CDR3 region has the DNA TGTGCCAGCAGCCCCCGGGGGAACACCGGGGAGCTGTTTTTT. It encodes CASSPRGNTGELFF.

This clonotype occurred a few times. The rearrangement uses TRBV6-5 and TRBJ2-7; D possibly corresponds to TRBD1 (6 bases). V was trimmed by 1 base and J by 3 bases, leaving 7 bases between them. This CDR3 contains 13 residues. The germline CDR1 and CDR2 sequences are MNHEY and SVGAGI. The CDR3 region is CASSYWDNYEQYF. CDR3 DNA sequence: TGTGCCAGCAGTTACTGGGACAACTACGAGCAGTACTTC.